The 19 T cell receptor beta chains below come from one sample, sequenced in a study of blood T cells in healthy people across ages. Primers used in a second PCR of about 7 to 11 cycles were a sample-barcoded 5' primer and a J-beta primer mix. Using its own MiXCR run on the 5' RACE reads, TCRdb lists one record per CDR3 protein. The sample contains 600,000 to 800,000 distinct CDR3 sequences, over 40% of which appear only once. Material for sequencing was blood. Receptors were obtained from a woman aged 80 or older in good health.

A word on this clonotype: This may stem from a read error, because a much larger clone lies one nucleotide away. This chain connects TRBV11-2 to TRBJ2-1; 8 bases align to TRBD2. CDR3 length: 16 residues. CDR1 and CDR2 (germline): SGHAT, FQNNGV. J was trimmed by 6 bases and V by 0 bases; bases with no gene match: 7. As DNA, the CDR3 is TGTGCCAGCAGCTTAGATATGCGGGGGGCATGCAATGAGCAGTTCTTC. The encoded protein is CASSLDMRGACNEQFF.

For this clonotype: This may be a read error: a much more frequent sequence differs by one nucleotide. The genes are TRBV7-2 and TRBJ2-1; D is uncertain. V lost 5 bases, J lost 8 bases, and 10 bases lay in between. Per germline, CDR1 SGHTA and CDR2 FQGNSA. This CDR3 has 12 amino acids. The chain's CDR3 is CASSPSFDEQFF. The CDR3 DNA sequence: TGTGCCAGCAGCCCGTCTTTCGATGAGCAGTTCTTC.

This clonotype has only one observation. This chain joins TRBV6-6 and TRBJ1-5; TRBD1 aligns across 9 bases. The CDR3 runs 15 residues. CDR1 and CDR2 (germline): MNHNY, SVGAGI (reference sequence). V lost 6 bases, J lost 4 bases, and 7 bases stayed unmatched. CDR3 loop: CASSWGQGENQPQHF. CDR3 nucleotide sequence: TGTGCCAGCAGCTGGGGACAGGGTGAAAATCAGCCCCAGCATTTT.

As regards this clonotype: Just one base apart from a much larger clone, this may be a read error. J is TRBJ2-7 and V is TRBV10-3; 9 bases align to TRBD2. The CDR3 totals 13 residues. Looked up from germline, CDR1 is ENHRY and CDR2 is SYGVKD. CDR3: CAIHPSGAYELYF. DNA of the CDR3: TGTGCCATCCACCCTAGCGGGGCCTACGAGCTGTACTTC.

In nucleotides, the CDR3 is TGTGCTAGTGGCATTGGGGAAATCCACAATGAGCAGTACTTC. It specifies CASGIGEIHNEQYF. This chain uses TRBV12-5 with TRBJ2-1; D gene ambiguous. The assigned J gene may be wrong: the sequence end matches TRBJ2-7 better. The length of the CDR3 is 14 residues. Germline V lookup: CDR1 LGHNT, CDR2 FRNRAP.

The CDR3 region is CASSFLYGEQFF. CDR3 bases: TGCGCCAGCAGCTTCCTGTACGGTGAGCAGTTCTTC. The rearrangement uses TRBV5-1 and TRBJ2-1; D is uncertain. Germline CDR1 and CDR2: SGHRS and YFSETQ. The V end lost 2 bases, the J end lost 9 bases, and 9 bases lay between the germline ends. This CDR3 contains 12 residues.

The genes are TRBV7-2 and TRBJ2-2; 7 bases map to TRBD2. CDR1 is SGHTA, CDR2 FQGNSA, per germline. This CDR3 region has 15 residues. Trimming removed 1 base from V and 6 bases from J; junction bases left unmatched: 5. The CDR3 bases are TGTGCCAGCAGCTTAGAGTGGGGAGGGGCCGGGGAGCTGTTTTTT. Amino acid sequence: CASSLEWGGAGELFF.

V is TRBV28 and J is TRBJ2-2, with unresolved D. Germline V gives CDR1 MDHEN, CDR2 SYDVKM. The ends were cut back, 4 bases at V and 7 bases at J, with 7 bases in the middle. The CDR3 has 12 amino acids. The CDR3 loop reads CASSSLGGELFF. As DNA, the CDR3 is TGTGCCAGCAGTTCCTTGGGCGGGGAGCTGTTTTTT.

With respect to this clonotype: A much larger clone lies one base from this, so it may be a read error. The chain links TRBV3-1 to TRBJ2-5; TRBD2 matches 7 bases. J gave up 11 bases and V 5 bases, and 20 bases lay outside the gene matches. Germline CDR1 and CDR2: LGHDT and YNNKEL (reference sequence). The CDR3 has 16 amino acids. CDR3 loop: CASSDPGGRESNEQYF. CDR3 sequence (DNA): TGTGCCAGCAGCGACCCAGGCGGGAGAGAGTCCAATGAGCAGTACTTC.

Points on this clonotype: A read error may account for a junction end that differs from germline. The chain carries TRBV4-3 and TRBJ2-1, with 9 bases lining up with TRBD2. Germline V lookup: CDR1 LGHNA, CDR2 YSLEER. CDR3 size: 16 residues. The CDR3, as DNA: TGCACCAGCAGCCAAGATAGCGGGGGACACTACAATGAGCAGTTCTTC. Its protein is CTSSQDSGGHYNEQFF.

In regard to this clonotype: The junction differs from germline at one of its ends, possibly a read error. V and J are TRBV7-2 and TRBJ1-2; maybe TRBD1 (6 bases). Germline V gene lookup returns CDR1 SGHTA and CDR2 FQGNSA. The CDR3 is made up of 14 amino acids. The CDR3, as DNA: TGTGCCAGCAGCGTACAGGGTTCGGGCTATGGCTGCACCTTC. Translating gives CASSVQGSGYGCTF.

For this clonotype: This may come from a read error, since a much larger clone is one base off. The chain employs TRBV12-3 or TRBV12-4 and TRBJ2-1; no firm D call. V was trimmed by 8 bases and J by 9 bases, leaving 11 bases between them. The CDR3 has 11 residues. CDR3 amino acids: CASARAREQFF. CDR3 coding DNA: TGTGCCAGCGCCCGAGCACGTGAGCAGTTCTTC.

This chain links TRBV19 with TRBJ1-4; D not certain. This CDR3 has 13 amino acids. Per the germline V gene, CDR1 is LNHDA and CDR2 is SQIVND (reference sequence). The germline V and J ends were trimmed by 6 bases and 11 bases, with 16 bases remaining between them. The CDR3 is CASSIVLDSKLFF. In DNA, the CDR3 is TGTGCCAGTAGCATCGTCCTGGACTCGAAACTGTTTTTT.

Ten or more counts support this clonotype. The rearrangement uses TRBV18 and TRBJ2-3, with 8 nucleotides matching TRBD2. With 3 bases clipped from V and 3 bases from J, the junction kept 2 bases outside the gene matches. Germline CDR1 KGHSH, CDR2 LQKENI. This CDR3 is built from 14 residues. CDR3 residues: CASSPVAGTDTQYF. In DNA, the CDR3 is TGTGCCAGCTCACCGGTAGCGGGGACAGATACGCAGTATTTT. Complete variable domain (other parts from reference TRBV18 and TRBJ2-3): NAGVMQNPRHLVRRRGQEARLRCSPMKGHSHVYWYRQLPEEGLKFMVYLQKENIIDESGMPKERFSAEFPKEGPSILRIQQVVRGDSAAYFCASSPVAGTDTQYFGPGTRLTVL.

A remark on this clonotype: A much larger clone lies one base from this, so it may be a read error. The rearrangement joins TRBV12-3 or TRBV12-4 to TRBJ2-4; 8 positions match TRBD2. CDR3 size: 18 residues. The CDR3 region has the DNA TGTGCCAGCAGTCCGGACCGGAGCGGGAGCCTAGCCAAAAGCATTCAGTACTTC. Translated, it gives CASSPDRSGSLAKSIQYF.

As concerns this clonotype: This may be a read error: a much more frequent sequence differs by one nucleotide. The DNA for the CDR3 is TGTGCCGGCACCTTAAGCGGGGTGTACAATGAGCAGTACTTC. It codes for CAGTLSGVYNEQYF. The chain couples TRBV5-6 to TRBJ2-7; 7 bases match TRBD2. V lost 10 bases and J lost 7; bases outside the gene matches: 17. CDR1 and CDR2 from the germline V gene are SGHDT and YYEEEE. The CDR3 runs to 14 residues. Supplemented by reference TRBV5-6 and TRBJ2-7, the full variable domain reads DAGVTQSPTHLIKTRGQQVTLRCSPKSGHDTVSWYQQALGQGPQFIFQYYEEEERQRGNFPDRFSGHQFPNYSSELNVNALLLGDSALYLCAGTLSGVYNEQYFGPGTRLTVT.

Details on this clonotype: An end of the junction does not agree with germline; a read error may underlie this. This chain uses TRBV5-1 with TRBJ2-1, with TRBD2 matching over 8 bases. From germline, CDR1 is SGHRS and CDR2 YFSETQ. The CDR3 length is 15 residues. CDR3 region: CASNLLAGSYNEQFF. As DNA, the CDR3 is TGCGCCAGCAACTTGCTAGCGGGCTCCTACAATGAGCAGTTCTTC.

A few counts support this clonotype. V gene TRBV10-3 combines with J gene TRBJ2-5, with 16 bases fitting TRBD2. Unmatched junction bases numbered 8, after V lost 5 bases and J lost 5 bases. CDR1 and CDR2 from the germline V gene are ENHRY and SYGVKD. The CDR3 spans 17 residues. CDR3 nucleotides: TGTGCCATCAGTCCTCCGGGACTAGCGGGGGGGAAGGAGACCCAGTACTTC. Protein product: CAISPPGLAGGKETQYF.

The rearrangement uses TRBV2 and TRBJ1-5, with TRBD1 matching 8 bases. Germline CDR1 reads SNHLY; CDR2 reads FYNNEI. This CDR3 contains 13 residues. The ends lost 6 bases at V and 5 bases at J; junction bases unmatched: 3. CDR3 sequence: CASRGQAHQPQHF. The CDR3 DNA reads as TGTGCCAGCAGGGGACAGGCACATCAGCCCCAGCATTTT.